A selection of T cell receptor beta chains follows, all from one sample in a study of blood T cell repertoires in COVID-19. Data came from immunoSEQ multiplex PCR; TCRdb stores just in-frame clones and leaves some out. The sample shows approximately 400,000 clones, more than 75% of them seen only once. Source material: PBMCs or T cells enriched from blood (not recorded which). Receptor source: a young woman who had recovered from COVID-19. CDR3s include the opening cysteine and the closing phenylalanine or tryptophan. D genes are given only for firm matches. Clone size is not always given. Where it is, it says once, few, many or a class for expanded clones.

V	J	D	size	DNA	CDR3
TRBV5-1	TRBJ2-1	-	-	TGCGCCAGCAGCTTGGACAGTTCGAACAATGAGCAGTTCTTC	CASSLDSSNNEQFF
TRBV28	TRBJ1-2	-	-	TGTGCCAGCAGCTCAACCCAGGCCAGCTATGGCTACACCTTC	CASSSTQASYGYTF
TRBV7-2	TRBJ1-1	TRBD1	-	TGTGCCAGCAGCTTAGTTACAGGGGTGTACACTGAAGCTTTCTTT	CASSLVTGVYTEAFF
TRBV5-1	TRBJ1-1	TRBD1	-	TGCGCCAGCAGCCCGAGACAGGGAGCCATGAACACTGAAGCTTTCTTT	CASSPRQGAMNTEAFF
TRBV6-5	TRBJ1-4	-	once	TGTGCCAGCAGTTACACTTGGACAGCTGAAAAACTGTTTTTT	CASSYTWTAEKLFF
TRBV28	TRBJ2-7	-	-	TGTGCCAGCAGTCGGCCGGGGACCTACGAGCAGTACTTC	CASSRPGTYEQYF
TRBV9	TRBJ1-1	TRBD1	-	TGTGCCAGCAGTGAGGGACAGGGGAGGGTGGGAACTGAAGCTTTCTTT	CASSEGQGRVGTEAFF
TRBV5-8	TRBJ1-4	-	-	TGTGCCAGCAGCTTGGGGGCGGAAAAACTGTTTTTT	CASSLGAEKLFF
TRBV18	TRBJ1-4	TRBD1	-	TGTGCCAGCTCATCGGGACAGGGGCGAATCGAAAAACTGTTTTTT	CASSSGQGRIEKLFF
TRBV24-1	TRBJ1-2	-	-	TGTGCCACCAGTGATTACAGCTATGGCTACACCTTC	CATSDYSYGYTF
TRBV19	TRBJ1-4	-	-	TGTGCCAGTAGAACCCAGGGGTCCACTAATGAAAAACTGTTTTTT	CASRTQGSTNEKLFF
TRBV19	TRBJ1-3	-	-	TGTGCCAGTATCCGGGGGAGCTCTGGAAACACCATATATTTT	CASIRGSSGNTIYF
TRBV12-5	TRBJ2-1	-	-	TGTGCTAGTGGTAGCGGGGTAGGGGGGCAGTTCTTC	CASGSGVGGQFF
TRBV11-2	TRBJ1-5	TRBD1	-	TGTGCCAGCAGCCAGGGACAGGGGAGTCGACAGCCCCAGCATTTT	CASSQGQGSRQPQHF
TRBV6-6	TRBJ2-7	TRBD2	-	TGTGCCAGCAGTCGTGCTGGACTAGCGGGGGGACTCTACGAGCAGTACTTC	CASSRAGLAGGLYEQYF
TRBV19	TRBJ1-5	-	-	TGTGCCAGTAGAGATACAGGGAGCAATCAGCCCCAGCATTTT	CASRDTGSNQPQHF
TRBV2	TRBJ1-5	-	-	TGTGCCAGCAACTTAGAGATCAGGGGTAATCAGCCCCAGCATTTT	CASNLEIRGNQPQHF
TRBV9	TRBJ1-1	-	-	TGTGCCAGCAGCGCGACCGGGAGGGGCACTGAAGCTTTCTTT	CASSATGRGTEAFF
TRBV2	TRBJ1-6	TRBD1	once	TGTGCCAGCAGTGGGACAGGAAATTCACCCCTCCACTTT	CASSGTGNSPLHF
TRBV7-2	TRBJ1-2	-	-	TGTGCCAGCAGCTTAGGCAGAACCATTGGGCATGGCTACACCTTC	CASSLGRTIGHGYTF
TRBV7-8	TRBJ1-5	-	-	TGTGCCAGCAGCTTAGGAAGCAGGGGAGGGAGCAATCAGCCCCAGCATTTT	CASSLGSRGGSNQPQHF
TRBV29-1	TRBJ1-2	-	-	TGCAGCGTTGATAGGGGGATAGCTAACTATGGCTACACCTTC	CSVDRGIANYGYTF
TRBV4-2	TRBJ1-6	TRBD1	-	TGTGCCAGCAGCCGGTTGGACAGGGAGTTTGGTTCACCCCTCCACTTT	CASSRLDREFGSPLHF
TRBV28	TRBJ1-6	-	-	TGTGCCAGCAGTTTATCAGGGAATTCACCCCTCCACTTT	CASSLSGNSPLHF
TRBV3-1/TRBV3-2	TRBJ1-3	-	-	TGTGCCAGCAGCCAAGGCTCCAGGGGAACTGGAAACACCATATATTTT	CASSQGSRGTGNTIYF
TRBV18	TRBJ1-1	-	-	TGTGCCAGCTCACAACAGGACGAAGCTTTCTTT	CASSQQDEAFF
TRBV2	TRBJ2-6	TRBD1	-	TGTGCCAGCACCCGATCCGACAGGGACCTTTACTCTGGGGCCAACGTCCTGACTTTC	CASTRSDRDLYSGANVLTF
TRBV28	TRBJ2-3	-	-	TGTGCCAGCAGTTTATCGTCGATGAGGGATACGCAGTATTTT	CASSLSSMRDTQYF
TRBV6-5	TRBJ2-7	TRBD1	-	TGTGCCAGCCTGGGACAGACAAGATCCGAGCAGTACTTC	CASLGQTRSEQYF
TRBV6-5	TRBJ1-6	-	-	TGTGCCAGCAGTTACGGGAGTAATTCACCCCTCCACTTT	CASSYGSNSPLHF
TRBV30	TRBJ1-4	-	-	TGTGCCTGGACCCAACTCGGGGCTAATGAAAAACTGTTTTTT	CAWTQLGANEKLFF
TRBV3-1/TRBV3-2	TRBJ2-2	-	-	TGTGCCAGCAGCCTTTCTAGCCCGAACACCGGGGAGCTGTTTTTT	CASSLSSPNTGELFF
TRBV2	TRBJ1-2	TRBD1	-	TGTGCCAGCAGCAACACAGGGGGCAACGGCTACACCTTC	CASSNTGGNGYTF
TRBV28	TRBJ2-3	TRBD2	-	TGTGCCAGCAGTTCTAGCGGGGGGGCGAGAGATACGCAGTATTTT	CASSSSGGARDTQYF
TRBV27	TRBJ2-5	TRBD1	-	TGTGCCAGCAGTTCTCGGGACAGGGACTATGAGACCCAGTACTTC	CASSSRDRDYETQYF
TRBV25-1	TRBJ1-1	TRBD1	-	TGTGCCAGCAGTGAATTTGAGGGGGCGGGCACTGAAGCTTTCTTT	CASSEFEGAGTEAFF
TRBV3-1/TRBV3-2	TRBJ1-6	TRBD1	once	TGTGCCAGCAGCCACGCTCAGGGGGCGAGCTCCTATAATTCACCCCTCCACTTT	CASSHAQGASSYNSPLHF
TRBV3-1/TRBV3-2	TRBJ1-3	TRBD1	-	TGTGCCAGCAGCCCAACAGGGGCAACTGGAAACACCATATATTTT	CASSPTGATGNTIYF
TRBV25-1	TRBJ2-7	-	few	TGTGCCAGCAGTGAGACAGGTCACTCCTACGAGCAGTACTTC	CASSETGHSYEQYF
TRBV6-5	TRBJ2-3	TRBD1	-	TGTGCCAGCAGTTACGGGCAGGGGGGCACAGATACGCAGTATTTT	CASSYGQGGTDTQYF
TRBV19	TRBJ1-2	-	-	TGTGCCAGTAGTCACCCGTCCGGTGGCTACACCTTC	CASSHPSGGYTF
TRBV23-1	TRBJ1-6	-	-	TGCGCCAGCAGTCAATCAGGGGCAGGGATATTCCTCCACTTT	CASSQSGAGIFLHF
TRBV6-5	TRBJ1-2	TRBD1	-	TGTGCCAGCAGTAGCCCGGGACAGGAATATGGCTACACCTTC	CASSSPGQEYGYTF
TRBV7-9	TRBJ1-2	-	-	TGTGCCAGCAATGCAGGGACTAGTGGCTACACCTTC	CASNAGTSGYTF
TRBV5-1	TRBJ1-4	-	few	TGCGCCAGCAGCTTGGCAGGGTCCTATGCAACTAATGAAAAACTGTTTTTT	CASSLAGSYATNEKLFF
TRBV29-1	TRBJ2-7	-	-	TGCAGCGTTGTACCCAGGGCCGCCTACGAGCAGTACTTC	CSVVPRAAYEQYF
TRBV19	TRBJ1-2	-	-	TGTGCCAGTAGTAGGGACATTTATGGCTACACCTTC	CASSRDIYGYTF